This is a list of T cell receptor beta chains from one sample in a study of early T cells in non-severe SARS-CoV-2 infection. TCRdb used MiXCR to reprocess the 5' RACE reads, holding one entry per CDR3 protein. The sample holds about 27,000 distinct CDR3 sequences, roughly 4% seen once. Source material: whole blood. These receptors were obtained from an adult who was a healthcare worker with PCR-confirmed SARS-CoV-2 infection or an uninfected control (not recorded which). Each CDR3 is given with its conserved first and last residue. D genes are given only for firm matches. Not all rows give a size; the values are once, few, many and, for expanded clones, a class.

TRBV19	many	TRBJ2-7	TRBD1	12	TGTGCCAGTAGTACCCGACAGGGGAGGCAGTACTTC	CASSTRQGRQYF
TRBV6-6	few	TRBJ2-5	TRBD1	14	TGTGCCAGCAGTTTTCTACAGGGACAGGAGACCCAGTACTTC	CASSFLQGQETQYF
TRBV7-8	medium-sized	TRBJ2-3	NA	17	TGTGCCAGCAGCTCAGTGGGACTCGGCTCCGGCACAGATACGCAGTATTTT	CASSSVGLGSGTDTQYF
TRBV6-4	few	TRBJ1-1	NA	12	TGTGCCAGCAGTTCGGGGGGGACTGAAGCTTTCTTT	CASSSGGTEAFF
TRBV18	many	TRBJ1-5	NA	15	TGTGCCAGCTCACCCGGCGGAGATAGCAATCAGCCCCAGCATTTT	CASSPGGDSNQPQHF
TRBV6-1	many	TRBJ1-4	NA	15	TGTGCCAGCAGATCTTCGGGAGCAACTAATGAAAAACTGTTTTTT	CASRSSGATNEKLFF
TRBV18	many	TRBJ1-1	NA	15	TGTGCCAGCTCACCCCCCCGGGAAAGAGGAACTGAAGCTTTCTTT	CASSPPRERGTEAFF
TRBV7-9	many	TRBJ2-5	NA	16	TGTGCCAGCAGCTTAGATTTTACAGGAAGAAAAGAGACCCAGTACTTC	CASSLDFTGRKETQYF
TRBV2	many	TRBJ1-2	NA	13	TGTGCCAGCAGTGACAGGGTTGGGGATGGCTACACCTTC	CASSDRVGDGYTF
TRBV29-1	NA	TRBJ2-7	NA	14	TGCAGCGTAGTGGACGGACACCACTCCTACGAGCAGTACTTC	CSVVDGHHSYEQYF
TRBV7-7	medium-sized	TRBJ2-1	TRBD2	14	TGTGCCAGCAGCCCGGGGACTAGCGGGAATGAGCAGTTCTTC	CASSPGTSGNEQFF
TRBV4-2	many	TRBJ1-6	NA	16	TGTGCCAGCAGCCAAGGTCAGGGGCCGCTCCAGGCACCCCTCCACTTT	CASSQGQGPLQAPLHF
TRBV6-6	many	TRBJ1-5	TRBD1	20	TGTGCCAGCAGTTACTCCCCTTCGGACAGGGGGCGAGGTAGCAATCAGCCCCAGCATTTT	CASSYSPSDRGRGSNQPQHF
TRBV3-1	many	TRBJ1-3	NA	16	TGTGCCAGCAGCCGTAAGCGAGAGATGGCCGGAAACACCATATATTTT	CASSRKREMAGNTIYF
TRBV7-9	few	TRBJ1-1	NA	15	TGTGCCAGCAGTTCGCAGGGAATAGGGAACACTGAAGCTTTCTTT	CASSSQGIGNTEAFF
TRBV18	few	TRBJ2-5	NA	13	TGTGCCAGCTCACTTGGAATCCAAGAGACCCAGTACTTC	CASSLGIQETQYF
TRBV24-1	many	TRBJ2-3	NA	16	TGTGCCACCAGTGAGGGTAGCGTCGCTAGCACAGATACGCAGTATTTT	CATSEGSVASTDTQYF
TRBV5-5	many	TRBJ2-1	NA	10	TGTGCCTCGACATCGGAGGAGCAGTTCTTC	CASTSEEQFF
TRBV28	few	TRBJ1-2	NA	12	TGTGCCAGCAGTTCCCCTGCCGTTGGCTACACCTTC	CASSSPAVGYTF
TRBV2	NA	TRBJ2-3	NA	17	TGTGCCAGCAGTCCACGACTAGTGCCCCGTAGAACAGATACGCAGTATTTT	CASSPRLVPRRTDTQYF
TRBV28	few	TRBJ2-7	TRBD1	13	TGTGCCAGCAGGGAAGGGACAGGATACGAGCAGTACTTC	CASREGTGYEQYF
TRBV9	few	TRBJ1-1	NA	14	TGTGCCAGCAGCGTAGGACCAGGGGACGGTGAAGCTTTCTTT	CASSVGPGDGEAFF
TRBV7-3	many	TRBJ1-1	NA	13	TGTGCCAGCAGCTTAGAACAGGGCACTGAAGCTTTCTTT	CASSLEQGTEAFF
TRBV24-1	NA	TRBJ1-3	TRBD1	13	TGTGCCACCGAGGACAGGGTCGGAAACACCATATATTTT	CATEDRVGNTIYF
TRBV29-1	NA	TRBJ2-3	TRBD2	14	TGCAGCGTTCGGGGAGAACTAGCGCTAGATACGCAGTATTTT	CSVRGELALDTQYF
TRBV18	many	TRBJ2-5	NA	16	TGTGCCAGCTCAAGGACAGCACCGGGCTCACAAGAGACCCAGTACTTC	CASSRTAPGSQETQYF
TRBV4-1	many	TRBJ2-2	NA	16	TGCGCCAGCAGCCAAGATGGGACTGCCCACACCGGGGAGCTGTTTTTT	CASSQDGTAHTGELFF
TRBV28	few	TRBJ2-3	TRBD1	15	TGTGCCAGCAGTCCCTCAGGGACAGGGAGAGATACGCAGTATTTT	CASSPSGTGRDTQYF
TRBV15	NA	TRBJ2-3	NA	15	TGTGCCACCAGCTATGGCCCCGAACGCACAGATACGCAGTATTTT	CATSYGPERTDTQYF
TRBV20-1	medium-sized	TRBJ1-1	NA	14	TGCAGTGCTAGAGCAGGGACGGAGAACACTGAAGCTTTCTTT	CSARAGTENTEAFF
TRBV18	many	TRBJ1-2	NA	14	TGTGCCAGCTCACCACCAGACAATTACTATGGCTACACCTTC	CASSPPDNYYGYTF
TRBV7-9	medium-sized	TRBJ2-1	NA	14	TGTGCCAGCAGCTTAGACGGCGCCTACAATGAGCAGTTCTTC	CASSLDGAYNEQFF
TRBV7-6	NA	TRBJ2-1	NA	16	TGTGCCAGCAGCTACTTGGGCGGGACATCCTACAATGAGCAGTTCTTC	CASSYLGGTSYNEQFF
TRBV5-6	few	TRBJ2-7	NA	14	TGTGCCAGCTCACTGGAGGCCTTCTCTCGGGAGCAGTACTTC	CASSLEAFSREQYF
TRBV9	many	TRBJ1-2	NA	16	TGTGCCAGCAGCGTAGGGCCTAGCCTCACTAACTATGGCTACACCTTC	CASSVGPSLTNYGYTF
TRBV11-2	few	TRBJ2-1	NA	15	TGTGCCAGCAGCTTAGATCCCGGGCAAATTACGGGGCAGTTCTTC	CASSLDPGQITGQFF
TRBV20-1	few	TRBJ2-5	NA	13	TGCAGTGCTAGAGACAACGGGATAGAGACCCAGTACTTC	CSARDNGIETQYF
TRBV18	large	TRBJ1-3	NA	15	TGTGCCAGCTCACCACCGGAAGGGTACGGAAACACCATATATTTT	CASSPPEGYGNTIYF
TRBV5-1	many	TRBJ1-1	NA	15	TGCGCCAGCAGCTTACGCGGACAGTCGAACACTGAAGCTTTCTTT	CASSLRGQSNTEAFF
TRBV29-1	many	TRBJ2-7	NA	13	TGCAGCGTCCGGAAGGGCGGGACCTACGAGCAGTACTTC	CSVRKGGTYEQYF
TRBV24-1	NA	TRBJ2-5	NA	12	TGTGCCACCAGAGGGGCCGGGGAGACCCAGTACTTC	CATRGAGETQYF
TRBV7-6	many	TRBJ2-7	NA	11	TGTGCCAGCGGAACCGGGACCGAAAAGTACTTC	CASGTGTEKYF
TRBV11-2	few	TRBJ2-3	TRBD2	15	TGTGCCAGCACCCGACTAGCGGGAGGACCAGATACGCAGTATTTT	CASTRLAGGPDTQYF
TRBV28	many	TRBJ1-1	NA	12	TGTGCCAGCAGCCCCCATTATGGTGAAGCTTTCTTT	CASSPHYGEAFF
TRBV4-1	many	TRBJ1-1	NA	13	TGCGCCAGCAGCCAAGGCATGGACACTGAAGCTTTCTTT	CASSQGMDTEAFF
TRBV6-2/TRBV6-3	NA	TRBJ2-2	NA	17	TGTGCCAGCAGTTACTCGTTGGAGGGCCTAAGCACCGGGGGGCTGTTTTTT	CASSYSLEGLSTGGLFF
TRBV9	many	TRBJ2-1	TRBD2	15	TGTGCCAGCAGCGCGCGGGGGGGACCTATCAATGAGCAGTTCTTC	CASSARGGPINEQFF
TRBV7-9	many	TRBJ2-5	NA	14	TGTGCCAGCAGCTTAGACCAGGGTCAAGAGACCCAGTACTTC	CASSLDQGQETQYF
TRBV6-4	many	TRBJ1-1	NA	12	TGTGCCAGGCTTGGCGTAAACACTGAAGCTTTCTTT	CARLGVNTEAFF